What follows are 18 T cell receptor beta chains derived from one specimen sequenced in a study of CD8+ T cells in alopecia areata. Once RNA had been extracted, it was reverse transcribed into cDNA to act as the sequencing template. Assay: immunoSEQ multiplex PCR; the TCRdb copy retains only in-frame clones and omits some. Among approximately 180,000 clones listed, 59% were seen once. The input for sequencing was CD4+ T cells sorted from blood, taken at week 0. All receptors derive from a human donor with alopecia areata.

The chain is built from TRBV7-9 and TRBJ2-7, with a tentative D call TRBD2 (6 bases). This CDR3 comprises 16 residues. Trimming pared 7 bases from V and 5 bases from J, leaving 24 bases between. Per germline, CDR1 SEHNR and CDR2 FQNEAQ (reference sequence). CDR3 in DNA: TGTGCCAGCACCGCAGACGGGAGCGGAGGGGAGGACGAGCAGTACTTC. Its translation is CASTADGSGGEDEQYF.

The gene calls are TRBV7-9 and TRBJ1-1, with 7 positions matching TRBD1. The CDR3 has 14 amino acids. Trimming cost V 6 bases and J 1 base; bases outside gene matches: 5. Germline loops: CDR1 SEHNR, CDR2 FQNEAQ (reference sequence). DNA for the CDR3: TGTGCCAGCAGATGGGGACAGACGAACACTGAAGCTTTCTTT. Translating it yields CASRWGQTNTEAFF.

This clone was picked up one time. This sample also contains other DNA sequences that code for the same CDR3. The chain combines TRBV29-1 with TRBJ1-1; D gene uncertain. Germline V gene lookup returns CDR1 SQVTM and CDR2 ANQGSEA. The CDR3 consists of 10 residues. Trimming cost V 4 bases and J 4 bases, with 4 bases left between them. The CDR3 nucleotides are TGCAGCGTTGGGGGCACTGAAGCTTTCTTT. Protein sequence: CSVGGTEAFF.

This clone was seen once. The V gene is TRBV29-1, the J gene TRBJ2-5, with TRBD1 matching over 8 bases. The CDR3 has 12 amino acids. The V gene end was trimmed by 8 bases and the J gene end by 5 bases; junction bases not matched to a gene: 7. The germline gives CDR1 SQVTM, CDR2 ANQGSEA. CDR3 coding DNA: TGCAGCTTTCTGACAGGGGTGGAGACCCAGTACTTC. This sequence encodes CSFLTGVETQYF. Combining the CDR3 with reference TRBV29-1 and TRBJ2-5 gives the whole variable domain SAVISQKPSRDICQRGTSLTIQCQVDSQVTMMFWYRQQPGQSLTLIATANQGSEATYESGFVIDKFPISRPNLTFSTLTVSNMSPEDSSIYLCSFLTGVETQYFGPGTRLLVL.

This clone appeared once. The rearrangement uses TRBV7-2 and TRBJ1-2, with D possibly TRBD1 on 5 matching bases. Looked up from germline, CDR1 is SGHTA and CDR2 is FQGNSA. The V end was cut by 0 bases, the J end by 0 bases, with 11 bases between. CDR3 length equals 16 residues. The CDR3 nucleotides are TGTGCCAGCAGCTTAGCAGGGGCCGAAGCTAACTATGGCTACACCTTC. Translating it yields CASSLAGAEANYGYTF.

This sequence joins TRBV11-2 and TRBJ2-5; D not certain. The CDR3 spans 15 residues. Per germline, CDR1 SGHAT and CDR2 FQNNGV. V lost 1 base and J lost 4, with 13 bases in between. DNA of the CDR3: TGTGCCAGCAGCTTAGGGCAGTTGGCAGGAGAGACCCAGTACTTC. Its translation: CASSLGQLAGETQYF.

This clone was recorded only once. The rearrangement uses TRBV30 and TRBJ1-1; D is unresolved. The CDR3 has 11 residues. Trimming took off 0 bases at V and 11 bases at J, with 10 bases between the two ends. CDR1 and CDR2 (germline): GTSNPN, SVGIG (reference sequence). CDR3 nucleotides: TGTGCCTGGAGTGTCCAAAGGGCCGCTTTCTTT. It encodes CAWSVQRAAFF.

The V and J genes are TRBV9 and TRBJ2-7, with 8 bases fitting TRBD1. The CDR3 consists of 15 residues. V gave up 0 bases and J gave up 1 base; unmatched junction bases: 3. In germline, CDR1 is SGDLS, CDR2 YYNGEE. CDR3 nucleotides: TGTGCCAGCAGCGTAGCTGGGGACAGGTCCTACGAGCAGTACTTC. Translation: CASSVAGDRSYEQYF. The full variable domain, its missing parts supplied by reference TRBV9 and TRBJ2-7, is DSGVTQTPKHLITATGQRVTLRCSPRSGDLSVYWYQQSLDQGLQFLIQYYNGEERAKGNILERFSAQQFPDLHSELNLSSLELGDSALYFCASSVAGDRSYEQYFGPGTRLTVT.

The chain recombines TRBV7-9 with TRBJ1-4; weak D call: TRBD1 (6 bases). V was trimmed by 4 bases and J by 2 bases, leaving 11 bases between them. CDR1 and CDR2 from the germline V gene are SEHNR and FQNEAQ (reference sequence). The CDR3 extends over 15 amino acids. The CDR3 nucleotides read TGTGCCAGCAGCTCCACAGGGCCCACTAATGAAAAACTGTTTTTT. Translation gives CASSSTGPTNEKLFF.

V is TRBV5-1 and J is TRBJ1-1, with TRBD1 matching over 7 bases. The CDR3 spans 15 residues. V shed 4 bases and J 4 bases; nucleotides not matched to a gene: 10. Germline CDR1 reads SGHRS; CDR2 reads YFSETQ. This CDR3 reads CASSPEQGPFTEAFF. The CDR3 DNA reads TGCGCCAGCAGCCCGGAACAGGGGCCGTTCACTGAAGCTTTCTTT. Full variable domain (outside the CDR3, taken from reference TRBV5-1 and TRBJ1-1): KAGVTQTPRYLIKTRGQQVTLSCSPISGHRSVSWYQQTPGQGLQFLFEYFSETQRNKGNFPGRFSGRQFSNSRSEMNVSTLELGDSALYLCASSPEQGPFTEAFFGQGTRLTVV.

CDR3 residues: CASMFMGQRNSPLHF. The DNA of the CDR3 is TGTGCCAGCATGTTTATGGGACAGAGAAATTCACCCCTCCACTTT. The chain carries TRBV27 and TRBJ1-6, with 7 bases lining up with TRBD1. This CDR3 has 15 residues. Germline-derived CDR1 and CDR2 are MNHEY and SMNVEV (reference sequence). J gave up 7 bases and V 7 bases, and 10 bases lay outside the gene matches.

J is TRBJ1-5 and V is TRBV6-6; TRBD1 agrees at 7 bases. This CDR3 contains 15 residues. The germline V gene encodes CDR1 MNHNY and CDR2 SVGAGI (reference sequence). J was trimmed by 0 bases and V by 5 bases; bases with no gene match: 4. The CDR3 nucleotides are TGTGCCAGCAGTCACGGACAGGCTAGCAATCAGCCCCAGCATTTT. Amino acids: CASSHGQASNQPQHF.

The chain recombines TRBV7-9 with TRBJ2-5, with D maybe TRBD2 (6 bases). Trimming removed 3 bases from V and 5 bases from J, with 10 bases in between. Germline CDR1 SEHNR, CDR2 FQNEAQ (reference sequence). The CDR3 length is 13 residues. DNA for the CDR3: TGTGCCAGCAGCTTCGGCGGGACGGAGACCCAGTACTTC. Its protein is CASSFGGTETQYF.

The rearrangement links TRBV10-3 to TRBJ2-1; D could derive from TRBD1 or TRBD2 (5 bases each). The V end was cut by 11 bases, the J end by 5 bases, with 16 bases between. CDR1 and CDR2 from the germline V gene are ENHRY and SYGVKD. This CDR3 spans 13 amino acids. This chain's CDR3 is CAAWGMGNNEQFF. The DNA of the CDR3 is TGTGCCGCCTGGGGGATGGGGAACAATGAGCAGTTCTTC.

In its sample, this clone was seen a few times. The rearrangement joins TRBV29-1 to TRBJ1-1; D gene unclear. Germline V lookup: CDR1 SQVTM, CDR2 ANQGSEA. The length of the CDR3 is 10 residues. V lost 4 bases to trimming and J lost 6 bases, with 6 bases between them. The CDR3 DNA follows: TGCAGCGTTGTTCTCGCTGAAGCTTTCTTT. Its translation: CSVVLAEAFF.

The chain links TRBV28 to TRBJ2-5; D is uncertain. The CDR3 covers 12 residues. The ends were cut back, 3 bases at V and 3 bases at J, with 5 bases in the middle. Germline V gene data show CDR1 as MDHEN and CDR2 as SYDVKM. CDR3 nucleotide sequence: TGTGCCAGCAGTTTGGCGAAAGAGACCCAGTACTTC. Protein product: CASSLAKETQYF.

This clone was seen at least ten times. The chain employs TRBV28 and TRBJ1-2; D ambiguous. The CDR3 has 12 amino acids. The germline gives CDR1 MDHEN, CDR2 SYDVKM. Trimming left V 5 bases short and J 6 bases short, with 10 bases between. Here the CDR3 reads CASSVIGNGYTF. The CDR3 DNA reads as TGTGCCAGCAGTGTAATTGGGAATGGCTACACCTTC.

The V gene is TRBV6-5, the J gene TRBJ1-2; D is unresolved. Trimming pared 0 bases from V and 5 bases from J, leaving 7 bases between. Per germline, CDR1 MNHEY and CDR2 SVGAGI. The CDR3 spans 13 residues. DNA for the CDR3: TGTGCCAGCAGTTACTCGCCACAGTATGGCTACACCTTC. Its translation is CASSYSPQYGYTF.